This TCR beta chain was identified in a study of tumor and adjacent non-tumor tissue in lung cancer. Study background: Stage I to III disease affected approximately 11 men and 4 or 5 women aged about 31 to 76. On average, productive TCRbeta reads reached roughly 3.9 million per sample.

Study findings and constraints: Tumor tissue had significantly higher TCR diversity than normal lung. Normal lung showed higher cumulative top 100 clone frequency than tumor.

The CDR3 is made up of 14 amino acids. Between the trimmed V and J ends, which lost 4 bases and 0 bases, there was a span of 10 bases. Germline V gives CDR1 SGHRS, CDR2 YFSETQ. This sample's RNA came from whole unsorted tissue. With respect to this clonotype: Its antigen is currently unknown.

Three rounds of nested PCR, following a modified ARM-PCR protocol, produced the TCRbeta library. TCRdb ran MiXCR on the multiplex PCR reads and lists one entry per CDR3 protein. The sample shows about 200,000 distinct CDR3 sequences, 70% to 75% of them seen only once. The chain carries TRBV5-1 and TRBJ1-2; D unclear. Material for sequencing was lung tumor tissue. The clonotype was recovered from a man aged 60 to 75 with non-small cell lung cancer. Written as DNA, the CDR3 is TGCGCCAGCAGCGAAATAGGGACTAACTATGGCTACACCTTC. It codes for CASSEIGTNYGYTF.